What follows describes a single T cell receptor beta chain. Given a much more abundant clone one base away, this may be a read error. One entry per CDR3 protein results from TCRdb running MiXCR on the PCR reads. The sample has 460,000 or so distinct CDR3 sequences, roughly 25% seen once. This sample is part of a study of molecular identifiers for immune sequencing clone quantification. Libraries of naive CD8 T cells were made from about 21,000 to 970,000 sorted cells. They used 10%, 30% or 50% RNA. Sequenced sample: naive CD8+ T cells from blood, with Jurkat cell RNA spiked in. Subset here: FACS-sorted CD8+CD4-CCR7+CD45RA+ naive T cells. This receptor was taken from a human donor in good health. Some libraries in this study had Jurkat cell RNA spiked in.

This chain's CDR3 is CAGSYSFGGEQYF. The CDR3 DNA reads as TGTGCCGGCAGTTACTCATTTGGGGGCGAGCAGTACTTC. The V and J genes are TRBV6-5 and TRBJ2-7, with D perhaps given as TRBD1 or TRBD2 (5 bases each). CDR3 length: 13 amino acids. The germline gives CDR1 MNHEY, CDR2 SVGAGI.